Described below is a single T cell receptor beta chain sequence and its context. Its antigen remains unidentified. No base qualities exist here, and no much larger clone lies one base off it. This specimen belongs to a study of cytomegalovirus exposure and HLA in healthy donors (TCRdb year 2017). Turning to the overall study: An earlier analysis of several hundred of the donors reported roughly 300 Gb of sequence data and about 120 million unique TCR beta sequences obtained from about 179 million T cells. An early release covering roughly 640 HLA-typed donors comprised roughly 300 gigabases of sequencing data and approximately 85 million unique TCR sequences. The genetic ancestry cluster associated with self-reported Caucasian donors included about 84% of the 300 to 400 genotyped donors. The aim of the study was to test whether cataloging public T cell receptors could identify signatures of past pathogen exposure. The study used immunosequencing to profile the T cell repertoires of several hundred subjects and linked those repertoires to cytomegalovirus serostatus. A separate validation cohort of roughly 130 different subjects was used in addition to the roughly 620-subject first cohort. To predict cytomegalovirus infection status, the study combined high-throughput TCR immunosequencing, statistical association of individual TCRs with disease status, and machine learning. To study patterns of TCR occurrence, a later analysis re-analyzed previously published TCR beta repertoires from more than 550 donors and added high-resolution HLA genotyping. Rather than using new phenotypic data, the later analysis identified candidate immune exposures from TCR beta sequences and from how often those sequences occurred across donors. An earlier analysis of around 640 of the donors used high-throughput TCR beta sequencing to judge whether each TCR beta V gene segment behaved as functional or pseudogenic. Donor age, sex, ethnicity and CMV serostatus were collected together with the repertoire data. In a later genetic analysis, genome-wide SNP genotypes for about 65% of the roughly 670 donors were used, and that subset was treated as a discovery cohort. Every discovery cohort repertoire had been produced on one sequencing platform. Class I and class II HLA loci were covered by the typing at four-digit resolution. The number of typed donors differed by locus: roughly 629-630 for A, B, C, DRB1 and DQB1; some 540 for DQA1; 606 for DPA1; and 450 to 480 for DPB1. Because of strong linkage in the cohort, 4 to 6 DR-DQ haplotypes were treated as single units for association and clustering. Among about 360 genotyped donors of the cohort, an average of approximately 240,000 unique TCR beta nucleotide sequences were sequenced per donor, roughly 20% of them non-productive. What the study reported, not specific to this receptor: The earlier analysis of approximately 590 of the donors excluded around 17 rarely observed V segments, including chromosome 9 orphons, because counts were too low. Three of the identified cytomegalovirus-associated TCR beta chains were confirmed in vitro to be specific for cytomegalovirus antigens. Compared with the roughly 600-donor mean, donors in an Asian-associated ancestry cluster had fewer N-insertions in productive TCRs, according to a later genetic analysis. Specific HLA alleles were associated with around 18,000 TCR beta sequences at a false discovery rate of 0.05 in a later analysis. CMV serostatus was the only immune exposure information available for the cohort. When HLA alleles, especially DR and DQ, strongly co-occurred, TCR associations were difficult to assign to individual alleles. In a later analysis, most CMV-associated TCR beta chains were found to appear HLA-restricted, with HLA associations seemingly driven largely by CMV exposure. A further reported finding was that TCR beta sequences accurately predicted the HLA-A and HLA-B alleles for most subjects in the first cohort. V-gene and J-gene trimming of TCR beta chains was associated with a missense DCLRE1C variant in a later genetic analysis, and the association was replicated in an independent cohort. The classifier was reported to diagnose cytomegalovirus status with high specificity and sensitivity in both the original and validation cohorts. In a later analysis, HLA-associated TCR beta chains showed more clonal expansion and lower generation probabilities than non-associated chains that were equally common. The presence/absence analyses assumed that sequencing depth was roughly uniform across donors, and that assumption may not be true. Several of the top co-occurrence clusters appeared to be linked to parvovirus B19, influenza, CMV and Epstein-Barr virus, according to a later analysis. Across donors, most TCR sequences were observed very rarely, whereas some public TCRs were present in many individuals. Correlated functional status among segregating V segments might be attributable to linkage disequilibrium, but an unknown experimental factor could not be ruled out. Some IMGT-functional V segments, including TRBV6-2 and TRBV6-3, could not be told apart with the 87-base-pair reads, so those segments were excluded. Because HLA typing was missing for some donors at each locus, association tests included only the typed subset. A cluster of highly shared sequence variants was judged likely to be a technical artifact of the sequencing pipeline. According to the authors, the approach could potentially be generalized to other disease states and immunological phenotypes. According to a later analysis, TCR association rates differed among HLA loci, with DRB1 alleles showing the most associated TCRs and HLA-C alleles showing the fewest. A total of 150 or so TCR beta chains were listed by the study as associated with cytomegalovirus. The cohort was sequenced for TCR beta chains only, and without alpha or paired-chain data the features that could be detected were limited. An earlier analysis of some 560 of the donors showed that most TCR beta V segments appeared in productive rearrangements either about 87% or about 30% of the time, which broadly matched IMGT annotations.

V has 0 bases trimmed and J has 1 base trimmed; junction bases matching no gene number 3. Per the germline V gene, SGHVS is the CDR1 and FQNEAQ is the CDR2. The CDR3 spans 16 residues, from the cysteine through the phenylalanine. Of all the DNA, just the CDR3 is kept, 48 bases in frame from base 1. In total, just over 650 healthy bone marrow donors made up the cohort. Cohort members were all nominally healthy when sampled, although unrecorded immune exposures were likely present. The donor was CMV seropositive and was included in the group of 250 to 300 seropositive cohort members. A peripheral blood sample was collected from each donor, and TCR beta sequencing was performed on peripheral blood mononuclear cells. The Qiagen DNeasy Blood Extraction Kit was used to extract genomic DNA from the blood cell samples. Libraries were made using the immunoSEQ multiplex PCR assay. The multiplex PCR relied on a mix of 60 forward primers for TCR Vbeta segments and 13 reverse primers for TCR Jbeta segments. The CDR3 region of rearranged TCR beta genes was amplified from genomic DNA with a multiplex PCR assay. Amplified TCR beta libraries were sequenced as 87-base-pair reads on the Illumina HiSeq System. The authors' pipeline ran thus. A later analysis counted about 80 million unique TCR beta chains across the 500 to 850 repertoires, and approximately 11 million of these chains were shared by at least two donors. Raw reads were error-corrected and collapsed into unique sequences by a nearest-neighbor algorithm in which closely related sequences were merged to remove PCR and sequencing errors. CDR3 sequences were aligned to IMGT reference sequences to assign V, D and J gene segments. Each retained sequence needed at least a six-nucleotide match to both a V gene segment and a J gene segment. Rearrangements were called productive when the CDR3 lacked stop codons and stayed in frame with V and J; all others were non-productive. CDR3 was defined by IMGT convention, running from the second conserved V-encoded cysteine to the conserved J-encoded phenylalanine. The earlier analysis of some 550 of the donors excluded any sequence lacking an unambiguous match to a single V gene segment. In an earlier analysis of several hundred of the donors, V segments were called functional above 56.7% productive rearrangements and were called segregating when the between-donor standard deviation exceeded 5%. To diagnose cytomegalovirus status from the catalog of TCR beta chain sequences, a statistical classification framework was built. A later analysis assigned V and J genes by comparing TCR nucleotide sequences with IMGT/GENE-DB human TR gene sequences. A later analysis assigned CDR3 sequences and most-parsimonious VDJ recombination scenarios with the TCRdist pipeline. A later analysis defined each TCR beta chain by its CDR3 amino acid sequence plus V-gene family, and excluded reads lacking a unique V-gene family. A later analysis removed 550 to 650 highly shared, low-generation-probability nucleotide sequences to deal with suspected cross-contamination and a sequencing artifact. In a later analysis, a clonal expansion index for each public chain was calculated from normalized within-repertoire ranks of inferred template counts. In a later analysis, generation probabilities were computed with a VDJ recombination model fitted to out-of-frame rearrangements, and the resulting probabilities were checked against IGoR. Hypergeometric tests were used in a later analysis to score TCR-TCR, TCR-HLA and TCR-CMV co-occurrence, with a repertoire-size bias correction applied to the TCR pairs. To estimate false discovery rates, a later analysis permuted the HLA or CMV assignments 20 times. In a later analysis, co-occurring TCRs were grouped with DBSCAN, and TCRdist sequence similarity was added when clustering was performed within HLA-allele-positive subsets. Repertoires with fewer than 30,000 or more than 120,000 public chains, plus five repertoires with anomalous nucleotide sharing, were excluded from co-occurrence clustering. TCRdb mirrors the immuneACCESS table, restricted to in-frame sequences. Some clones are absent from its copies; in checked studies, under half trace to an unresolved V gene, and the reason for the others is unknown. The V and J calls and the clone size are those of that table, but D and trimming were determined from the DNA. Counted in this sample were 250,000 to 350,000 clones; 86% of them appeared once. The top ten clones comprise around 3.7% of the sample.

The rearranged chain carries TRBV7-8 and TRBJ2-7, and 10 junction bases match TRBD1. The source of this sequence is a man aged 35 to 55 in good health and CMV-seropositive. The source material was PBMCs. This receptor has the CDR3 CASSLADRGDSYEQYF. The nucleotide sequence is TGTGCCAGCAGCTTAGCGGACAGGGGGGATTCCTACGAGCAGTACTTC.